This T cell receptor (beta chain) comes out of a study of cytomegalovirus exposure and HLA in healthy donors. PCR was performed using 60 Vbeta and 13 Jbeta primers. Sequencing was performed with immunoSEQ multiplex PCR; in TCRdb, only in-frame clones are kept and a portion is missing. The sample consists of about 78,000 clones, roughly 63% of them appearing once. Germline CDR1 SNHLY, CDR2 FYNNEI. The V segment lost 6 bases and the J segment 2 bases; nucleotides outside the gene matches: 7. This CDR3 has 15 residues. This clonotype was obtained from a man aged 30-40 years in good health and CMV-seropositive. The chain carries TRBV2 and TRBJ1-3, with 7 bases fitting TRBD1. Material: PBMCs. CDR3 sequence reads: CASRDHQGAGNTIYF. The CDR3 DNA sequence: TGTGCCAGCAGGGACCACCAGGGGGCTGGAAACACCATATATTTT.